This is a list of T cell receptor beta chains from one sample in a study of CD8+CD57+ T cells in acquired aplastic anemia. TCRdb reprocessed the reads with MiXCR, giving one entry per CDR3 protein. The table records 150,000 to 160,000 distinct CDR3 sequences, less than 60% of them present only once. Sequencing input: sorted CD4+, CD8+, or CD8+CD57+ T cells (not recorded which) from PBMCs. Receptors were obtained from a human donor with aplastic anemia. Both conserved end residues are part of each CDR3. Fields, in order: D gene, V gene, J gene, clone size, CDR3 protein, CDR3 DNA. The D gene is left open where the match is weak. Not every row has a clone size; where given, it reads once, few, many or a size class.

D gene: .
V gene: TRBV15
J gene: TRBJ2-7
clone size: few
CDR3 protein: CATSRDIPGYEQYF
CDR3 DNA: TGTGCCACCAGCAGAGATATACCAGGCTACGAGCAGTACTTC

D gene: .
V gene: TRBV24-1
J gene: TRBJ2-2
clone size: many
CDR3 protein: CATSLGTDTGELFF
CDR3 DNA: TGTGCCACCAGTTTAGGGACGGACACCGGGGAGCTGTTTTTT

D gene: .
V gene: TRBV29-1
J gene: TRBJ2-1
clone size: .
CDR3 protein: CSVEQGSYNEQFF
CDR3 DNA: TGCAGCGTTGAGCAGGGATCCTACAATGAGCAGTTCTTC

D gene: .
V gene: TRBV25-1
J gene: TRBJ1-1
clone size: few
CDR3 protein: CASVDSKGMTEAFF
CDR3 DNA: TGTGCCAGCGTGGACAGTAAGGGGATGACTGAAGCTTTCTTT

D gene: TRBD1
V gene: TRBV7-2
J gene: TRBJ1-1
clone size: .
CDR3 protein: CASSPRTGTNTEAFF
CDR3 DNA: TGTGCCAGCAGCCCCCGGACAGGGACGAACACTGAAGCTTTCTTT

D gene: .
V gene: TRBV10-2
J gene: TRBJ1-5
clone size: .
CDR3 protein: CASSENGINQPQHF
CDR3 DNA: TGCGCCAGCAGTGAAAATGGGATCAATCAGCCCCAGCATTTT

D gene: .
V gene: TRBV20-1
J gene: TRBJ1-2
clone size: many
CDR3 protein: CSARSPTNYGYTF
CDR3 DNA: TGCAGTGCAAGATCGCCGACTAACTATGGCTACACCTTC

D gene: .
V gene: TRBV5-1
J gene: TRBJ2-2
clone size: many
CDR3 protein: CASSFEGTPRTGELFF
CDR3 DNA: TGCGCCAGCAGCTTTGAAGGGACCCCCAGGACCGGGGAGCTGTTTTTT

D gene: TRBD1
V gene: TRBV5-1
J gene: TRBJ2-7
clone size: few
CDR3 protein: CASRGDRGGSYEQYF
CDR3 DNA: TGCGCCAGCAGGGGGGACAGGGGAGGTTCCTACGAGCAGTACTTC

D gene: .
V gene: TRBV4-1
J gene: TRBJ1-1
clone size: .
CDR3 protein: CASKMLGEKAFF
CDR3 DNA: TGCGCCAGCAAAATGTTAGGCGAGAAAGCTTTCTTT

D gene: TRBD1
V gene: TRBV19
J gene: TRBJ1-4
clone size: .
CDR3 protein: CASSPRTGVSEKLFF
CDR3 DNA: TGTGCCAGTAGTCCCCGGACAGGGGTCAGTGAAAAACTGTTTTTT

D gene: TRBD2
V gene: TRBV20-1
J gene: TRBJ2-1
clone size: .
CDR3 protein: CSARARTSHEQFF
CDR3 DNA: TGCAGTGCTAGAGCTAGGACTAGTCATGAGCAGTTCTTC

D gene: .
V gene: TRBV7-2
J gene: TRBJ1-2
clone size: .
CDR3 protein: CASSLAGTNLAFAF
CDR3 DNA: TGTGCCAGCAGCTTAGCGGGCACCAATCTGGCATTCGCCTTC

D gene: .
V gene: TRBV7-9
J gene: TRBJ1-1
clone size: many
CDR3 protein: CASTADSLKDNEAFF
CDR3 DNA: TGTGCCAGCACCGCTGACTCTCTCAAGGACAATGAAGCTTTCTTT

D gene: TRBD2
V gene: TRBV11-1
J gene: TRBJ2-1
clone size: .
CDR3 protein: CASSLDVAGAYNEQFF
CDR3 DNA: TGTGCCAGCAGCTTAGATGTAGCGGGGGCCTACAATGAGCAGTTCTTC

D gene: .
V gene: TRBV20-1
J gene: TRBJ2-5
clone size: .
CDR3 protein: CSAIVSQTQYF
CDR3 DNA: TGCAGTGCTATAGTTTCACAGACCCAGTACTTC

D gene: .
V gene: TRBV29-1
J gene: TRBJ2-2
clone size: .
CDR3 protein: CSVAGTGELFF
CDR3 DNA: TGCAGCGTTGCGGGCACCGGGGAGCTGTTTTTT

D gene: .
V gene: TRBV10-3
J gene: TRBJ1-1
clone size: .
CDR3 protein: CAISESAGNTEAFF
CDR3 DNA: TGTGCCATCAGTGAGTCGGCAGGGAACACTGAAGCTTTCTTT

D gene: .
V gene: TRBV11-2
J gene: TRBJ2-1
clone size: once
CDR3 protein: CASSLGLGGALFNEQFF
CDR3 DNA: TGTGCCAGCAGCTTAGGGTTGGGGGGGGCCTTGTTCAATGAGCAGTTCTTC

D gene: .
V gene: TRBV7-9
J gene: TRBJ1-5
clone size: many
CDR3 protein: CAGSSDKEVDQPQHF
CDR3 DNA: TGTGCCGGCAGCAGCGACAAGGAGGTCGATCAGCCCCAGCATTTT

D gene: .
V gene: TRBV29-1
J gene: TRBJ1-2
clone size: many
CDR3 protein: CSVVGGSNGYTF
CDR3 DNA: TGCAGCGTAGTAGGAGGGTCCAATGGCTACACCTTC

D gene: .
V gene: TRBV6-2/TRBV6-3
J gene: TRBJ1-6
clone size: .
CDR3 protein: CASSWGSPLHF
CDR3 DNA: TGTGCCAGCAGTTGGGGTTCACCCCTCCACTTT

D gene: TRBD1
V gene: TRBV5-6
J gene: TRBJ1-2
clone size: .
CDR3 protein: CASSPGQTYGYTF
CDR3 DNA: TGTGCCAGCAGTCCGGGACAGACCTATGGCTACACCTTC

D gene: TRBD2
V gene: TRBV20-1
J gene: TRBJ2-7
clone size: .
CDR3 protein: CSAASLAGASYEQYF
CDR3 DNA: TGCAGTGCTGCAAGCCTAGCGGGGGCCTCCTACGAGCAGTACTTC

D gene: TRBD1
V gene: TRBV4-2
J gene: TRBJ1-1
clone size: .
CDR3 protein: CASSQPGQQFNTEAFF
CDR3 DNA: TGTGCCAGCAGCCAACCGGGACAGCAGTTCAACACTGAAGCTTTCTTT

D gene: .
V gene: TRBV18
J gene: TRBJ1-1
clone size: once
CDR3 protein: CASSTLHMNTEAFF
CDR3 DNA: TGTGCCAGCTCAACCCTACATATGAACACTGAAGCTTTCTTT

D gene: TRBD1
V gene: TRBV29-1
J gene: TRBJ1-2
clone size: .
CDR3 protein: CSVGGGQGDYGYTF
CDR3 DNA: TGCAGCGTTGGGGGGGGACAGGGGGACTATGGCTACACCTTC

D gene: TRBD2
V gene: TRBV19
J gene: TRBJ2-1
clone size: many
CDR3 protein: CASSRTSGVYNEQFF
CDR3 DNA: TGTGCCAGTAGTAGGACTAGCGGGGTTTACAATGAGCAGTTCTTC

D gene: .
V gene: TRBV5-8
J gene: TRBJ2-7
clone size: many
CDR3 protein: CASSTMDRIRNEQYF
CDR3 DNA: TGTGCCAGCAGCACAATGGACAGAATTCGGAACGAGCAGTACTTC

D gene: .
V gene: TRBV15
J gene: TRBJ2-7
clone size: .
CDR3 protein: CATSNRNYEQYF
CDR3 DNA: TGTGCCACCAGCAACAGGAACTACGAGCAGTACTTC

D gene: .
V gene: TRBV9
J gene: TRBJ1-1
clone size: .
CDR3 protein: CAKKQGGGGDDSPEAFF
CDR3 DNA: TGTGCTAAGAAACAGGGAGGCGGGGGCGATGATAGTCCTGAAGCTTTCTTT

D gene: TRBD2
V gene: TRBV7-8
J gene: TRBJ2-1
clone size: many
CDR3 protein: CASSLALAGGPGNEQFF
CDR3 DNA: TGTGCCAGCAGCTTAGCCTTAGCGGGGGGGCCGGGGAATGAGCAGTTCTTC

D gene: .
V gene: TRBV20-1
J gene: TRBJ2-1
clone size: .
CDR3 protein: CSARGERENEQFF
CDR3 DNA: TGCAGTGCTAGGGGGGAGAGGGAGAATGAGCAGTTCTTC

D gene: .
V gene: TRBV7-3
J gene: TRBJ2-7
clone size: .
CDR3 protein: CASSSGTQTYEQYF
CDR3 DNA: TGTGCCAGCAGCTCCGGGACGCAGACCTACGAGCAGTACTTC

D gene: .
V gene: TRBV13
J gene: TRBJ2-3
clone size: many
CDR3 protein: CASSLGSTDTQYF
CDR3 DNA: TGTGCCAGCAGCTTAGGTAGCACAGATACGCAGTATTTT

D gene: .
V gene: TRBV5-5
J gene: TRBJ2-7
clone size: .
CDR3 protein: CASSDVISLSSYEQYF
CDR3 DNA: TGTGCCAGCTCAGACGTTATTAGCTTGAGCTCCTACGAGCAGTACTTC

D gene: TRBD1
V gene: TRBV7-9
J gene: TRBJ2-7
clone size: .
CDR3 protein: CASSLTGQGHEQYF
CDR3 DNA: TGTGCCAGCAGCTTGACGGGACAGGGGCACGAGCAGTACTTC

D gene: .
V gene: TRBV2
J gene: TRBJ1-2
clone size: many
CDR3 protein: CASSVEGWGGYTF
CDR3 DNA: TGTGCCAGCAGTGTTGAGGGGTGGGGTGGCTACACCTTC

D gene: .
V gene: TRBV20-1
J gene: TRBJ1-2
clone size: many
CDR3 protein: CSAKLRTAANYGYTF
CDR3 DNA: TGCAGTGCCAAACTAAGGACAGCGGCTAACTATGGCTACACCTTC

D gene: TRBD2
V gene: TRBV24-1
J gene: TRBJ2-3
clone size: .
CDR3 protein: CATSDLLAGGTDTQYF
CDR3 DNA: TGTGCCACCAGTGATTTGCTAGCGGGAGGGACAGATACGCAGTATTTT

D gene: TRBD1
V gene: TRBV19
J gene: TRBJ2-1
clone size: .
CDR3 protein: CASSIGTGDWDEQFF
CDR3 DNA: TGTGCCAGTAGTATAGGGACAGGGGATTGGGATGAGCAGTTCTTC

D gene: .
V gene: TRBV7-2
J gene: TRBJ1-1
clone size: .
CDR3 protein: CASSLRGPEAFF
CDR3 DNA: TGTGCCAGCAGCTTACGCGGACCTGAAGCTTTCTTT

D gene: .
V gene: TRBV6-2/TRBV6-3
J gene: TRBJ1-5
clone size: .
CDR3 protein: CASSPPGQGFNQPQHF
CDR3 DNA: TGTGCCAGCAGCCCTCCGGGGCAGGGTTTCAATCAGCCCCAGCATTTT

D gene: .
V gene: TRBV2
J gene: TRBJ1-5
clone size: .
CDR3 protein: CASSLQGVEQPQHF
CDR3 DNA: TGTGCCAGCAGTTTACAAGGGGTAGAACAGCCCCAGCATTTT

D gene: TRBD1
V gene: TRBV10-3
J gene: TRBJ2-3
clone size: few
CDR3 protein: CAIMGQGSTDTQYF
CDR3 DNA: TGTGCCATCATGGGACAGGGGAGCACAGATACGCAGTATTTT

D gene: TRBD1
V gene: TRBV5-4
J gene: TRBJ1-2
clone size: .
CDR3 protein: CASSQRDRAYGYTF
CDR3 DNA: TGCGCCAGCAGCCAACGGGACAGGGCTTATGGCTACACCTTC

D gene: .
V gene: TRBV4-2
J gene: TRBJ2-1
clone size: .
CDR3 protein: CASSYGTVNNEQFF
CDR3 DNA: TGTGCCAGCAGCTACGGGACGGTAAACAATGAGCAGTTCTTC

D gene: .
V gene: TRBV5-1
J gene: TRBJ2-7
clone size: .
CDR3 protein: CASSFQLECFCSYEQYF
CDR3 DNA: TGCGCCAGCAGCTTCCAATTAGAATGTTTCTGCTCCTACGAGCAGTACTTC

D gene: TRBD1
V gene: TRBV9
J gene: TRBJ2-1
clone size: .
CDR3 protein: CARDRGGNEQFF
CDR3 DNA: TGTGCTAGGGACAGGGGAGGCAATGAGCAGTTCTTC

D gene: TRBD1
V gene: TRBV4-2
J gene: TRBJ1-5
clone size: many
CDR3 protein: CASSQDVGQVSNQPQHF
CDR3 DNA: TGTGCCAGCAGCCAAGATGTTGGACAGGTTAGCAATCAGCCCCAGCATTTT

D gene: TRBD1
V gene: TRBV3-1
J gene: TRBJ2-3
clone size: many
CDR3 protein: CASSYDRGRADTQYF
CDR3 DNA: TGTGCCAGCAGCTACGACAGGGGGCGTGCAGATACGCAGTATTTT

D gene: .
V gene: TRBV7-9
J gene: TRBJ1-3
clone size: .
CDR3 protein: CASSPVRSGNTIYF
CDR3 DNA: TGTGCCAGCAGCCCCGTCCGTTCTGGAAACACCATATATTTT

D gene: .
V gene: TRBV19
J gene: TRBJ2-1
clone size: many
CDR3 protein: CASTEGAVWQGEAGEQFF
CDR3 DNA: TGTGCCAGTACTGAAGGGGCTGTCTGGCAGGGGGAGGCTGGTGAGCAGTTCTTC